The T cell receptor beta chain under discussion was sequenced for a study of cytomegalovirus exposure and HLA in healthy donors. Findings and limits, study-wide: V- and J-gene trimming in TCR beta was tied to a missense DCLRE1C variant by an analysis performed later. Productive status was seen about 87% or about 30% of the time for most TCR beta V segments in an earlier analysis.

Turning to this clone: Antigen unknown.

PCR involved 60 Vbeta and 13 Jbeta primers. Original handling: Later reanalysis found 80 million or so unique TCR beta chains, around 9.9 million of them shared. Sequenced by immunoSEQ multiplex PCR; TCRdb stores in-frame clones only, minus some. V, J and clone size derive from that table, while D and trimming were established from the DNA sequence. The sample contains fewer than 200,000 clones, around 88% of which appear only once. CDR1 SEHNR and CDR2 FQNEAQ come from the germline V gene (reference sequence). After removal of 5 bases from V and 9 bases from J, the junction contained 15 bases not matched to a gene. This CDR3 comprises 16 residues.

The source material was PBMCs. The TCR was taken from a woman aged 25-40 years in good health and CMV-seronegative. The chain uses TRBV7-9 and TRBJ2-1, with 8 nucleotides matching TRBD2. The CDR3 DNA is TGTGCCAGCAGCGCAGAGGGGGGTCGCGGGAGGCGTGAGCAGTTCTTC. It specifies CASSAEGGRGRREQFF. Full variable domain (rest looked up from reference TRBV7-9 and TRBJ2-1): DTGVSQNPRHKITKRGQNVTFRCDPISEHNRLYWYRQTLGQGPEFLTYFQNEAQLEKSRLLSDRFSAERPKGSFSTLEIQRTEQGDSAMYLCASSAEGGRGRREQFFGPGTRLTVL.